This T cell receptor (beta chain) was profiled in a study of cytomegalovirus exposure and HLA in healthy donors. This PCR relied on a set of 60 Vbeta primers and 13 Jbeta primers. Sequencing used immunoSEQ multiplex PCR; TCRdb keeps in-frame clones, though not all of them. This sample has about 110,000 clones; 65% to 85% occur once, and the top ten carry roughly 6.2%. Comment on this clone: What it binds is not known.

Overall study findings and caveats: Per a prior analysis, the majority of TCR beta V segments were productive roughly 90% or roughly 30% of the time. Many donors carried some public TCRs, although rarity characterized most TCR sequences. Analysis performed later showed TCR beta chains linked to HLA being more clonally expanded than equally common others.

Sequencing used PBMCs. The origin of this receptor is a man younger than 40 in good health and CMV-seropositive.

The CDR3 loop reads CASSYGGTGNTIYF. CDR3 DNA: TGTGCCAGCAGTTACGGAGGGACTGGAAACACCATATATTTT. This chain uses TRBV6-6 with TRBJ1-3; D gene unclear. CDR1 is MNHNY and CDR2 is SVGAGI in the germline V gene (reference sequence). V was clipped by 2 bases and J by 2 bases, with 7 bases between them. The CDR3 has 14 amino acids.